The 29 T cell receptor beta chains below all came from one sample that was sequenced in a study of T cells expressing NK-cell markers. TCRdb processed the 5' RACE reads again and assigns one entry to each CDR3 protein, with no DNA. The sample includes roughly 180,000 distinct CDR3 sequences. The sequencing input was blood T cells: a sorted CD56 or NKG2C T cell subset, CD4+ or CD8+ T cells, or bulk PBMC T cells (not recorded which). These receptors were collected from a woman between 18 and 69 years old in good health.

The chain links TRBV5-6 to TRBJ1-2; TCRdb designates TRBD1, a call that cannot be tested without DNA. Per the germline V gene, CDR1 is SGHDT and CDR2 is YYEEEE. There are 14 residues in the CDR3. The CDR3 region is CASSLQGTSYGYTF.

V usage is TRBV7-2 and J usage is TRBJ1-5. The germline V gene has CDR1 SGHTA and CDR2 FQGNSA. The CDR3 covers 16 residues. Here the CDR3 reads CASSLVIGVTNQPQHF.

J is TRBJ2-7 and V is TRBV2. This CDR3 has 13 residues. CDR1 is SNHLY and CDR2 is FYNNEI in the germline V gene. CDR3: CASSRLHQYEQYF. The full variable domain, in which reference TRBV2 and TRBJ2-7 provide the parts outside the CDR3, is EPEVTQTPSHQVTQMGQEVILRCVPISNHLYFYWYRQILGQKVEFLVSFYNNEISEKSEIFDDQFSVERPDGSNFTLKIRSTKLEDSAMYFCASSRLHQYEQYFGPGTRLTVT.

The gene calls are TRBV10-3 and TRBJ1-4. Per germline, CDR1 ENHRY and CDR2 SYGVKD. The CDR3 contains 15 residues. This chain's CDR3 is CAISEGRARNEKLFF.

This chain links TRBV12-3 or TRBV12-4 with TRBJ1-1. The CDR3 contains 13 residues. The CDR3: CASSLSRNTEAFF.

The chain couples TRBV7-4 to TRBJ2-5. Germline CDR1 is SGHVT and CDR2 is SQSDAQ. The CDR3 extends over 14 amino acids. This CDR3 reads CASSSHSGGETQYF.

The rearrangement uses TRBV5-1 and TRBJ2-3; TCRdb outputs TRBD1, but without DNA this stays unchecked. In germline, CDR1 is SGHRS, CDR2 YFSETQ. The CDR3 totals 16 residues. The CDR3 sequence is CASSLRDIDSTDTQYF.

The rearrangement uses TRBV29-1 and TRBJ1-5; TCRdb reports TRBD1, a call that lacks DNA to check it against. The CDR3 length is 13 residues. Germline CDR1 is SQVTM and CDR2 is ANQGSEA. The CDR3 spells CSGSGGLDQPQHF.

The CDR3 region is CSVGARGSGTGDTQYF. The rearrangement joins TRBV29-1 to TRBJ2-3; the D call from TCRdb, TRBD2, cannot be confirmed without DNA. The CDR3 extends over 16 amino acids. Germline V gene data show CDR1 as SQVTM and CDR2 as ANQGSEA.

This rearrangement joins TRBV6-1 to TRBJ2-3. The CDR3 sequence is 16 residues long. Germline V gene lookup returns CDR1 MNHNS and CDR2 SASEGT. The CDR3 sequence: CASSDIQMFSTDTQYF.

The gene calls are TRBV6-2 or TRBV6-3 and TRBJ1-1. The germline V gene has CDR1 MNHEY and CDR2 SVGEGT. The CDR3 runs 15 residues. The CDR3 spells CASRGMQRMYTEAFF.

V gene TRBV5-1 combines with J gene TRBJ1-6. The CDR3 contains 15 residues. Germline assignment: CDR1 SGHRS and CDR2 YFSETQ. The CDR3 reads CASSLAVGSNSPLHF.

The chain carries TRBV20-1 and TRBJ1-6; TCRdb indicates TRBD1, and absent DNA this call remains unverified. The CDR3 is 15 amino acids. The germline gives CDR1 DFQATT, CDR2 SNEGSKA (reference sequence). CDR3 region: CSANRAPRNNSPLHF.

V usage is TRBV5-1 and J usage is TRBJ1-1; the TCRdb D gene call, TRBD1, has no DNA to confirm it. This CDR3 comprises 15 residues. Germline CDR1 SGHRS, CDR2 YFSETQ. CDR3 region: CASSTRQGENTEAFF. Full variable domain (remainder filled in from reference TRBV5-1 and TRBJ1-1): KAGVTQTPRYLIKTRGQQVTLSCSPISGHRSVSWYQQTPGQGLQFLFEYFSETQRNKGNFPGRFSGRQFSNSRSEMNVSTLELGDSALYLCASSTRQGENTEAFFGQGTRLTVV.

The rearrangement links TRBV25-1 to TRBJ1-4. CDR3 length: 13 amino acids. Per the germline V gene, CDR1 is MGHDK and CDR2 is SYGVNS. The CDR3 spells CASNHWNNEKLFF. The entire variable domain, with the rest obtained from reference TRBV25-1 and TRBJ1-4, is as follows: EADIYQTPRYLVIGTGKKITLECSQTMGHDKMYWYQQDPGMELHLIHYSYGVNSTEKGDLSSESTVSRIRTEHFPLTLESARPSHTSQYLCASNHWNNEKLFFGSGTQLSVL.

The genes are TRBV20-1 and TRBJ2-7; TCRdb outputs TRBD2, but without DNA this stays unchecked. Germline V gene sequence: CDR1 DFQATT, CDR2 SNEGSKA (reference sequence). The CDR3 spans 15 residues. CDR3 amino acids: CSARDPQREGLGQYF.

This sequence joins TRBV6-5 and TRBJ2-7; TCRdb outputs TRBD1, but without DNA this stays unchecked. The germline gives CDR1 MNHEY, CDR2 SVGAGI. This CDR3 has 13 amino acids. This CDR3 is CASSYSLSGWLNF.

The CDR3 reads CACLGPNYGYTF. This chain joins TRBV30 and TRBJ1-2; no DNA is available, so the TRBD1 call from TCRdb remains unchecked. CDR3 length equals 12 residues. CDR1 is GTSNPN, CDR2 SVGIG, per germline (reference sequence). The full variable domain, its missing parts supplied by reference TRBV30 and TRBJ1-2, is SQTIHQWPATLVQPVGSPLSLECTVEGTSNPNLYWYRQAAGRGLQLLFYSVGIGQISSEVPQNLSASRPQDRQFILSSKKLLLSDSGFYLCACLGPNYGYTFGSGTRLTVV.

V usage is TRBV20-1 and J usage is TRBJ2-1; the D gene TCRdb calls, TRBD2, cannot be checked with no DNA. The germline gives CDR1 DFQATT, CDR2 SNEGSKA (reference sequence). This CDR3 is built from 17 residues. The CDR3 reads CSARDLRLAGAYNEQFF.

The CDR3 spells CASSGGSGQPNTGELFF. The chain joins TRBV9 to TRBJ2-2; as DNA is missing, the TRBD1 call by TCRdb cannot be tested. The length of the CDR3 is 17 residues. Germline-derived CDR1 and CDR2 are SGDLS and YYNGEE.

V and J are TRBV4-1 and TRBJ2-1; the TRBD2 assignment by TCRdb is unverifiable without DNA. Germline-derived CDR1 and CDR2 are MGHRA and YSYEKL. This CDR3 comprises 16 residues. CDR3 sequence: CASSPETSHTYNEQFF.

The chain has TRBV20-1 and TRBJ1-4. The CDR3 runs to 12 residues. Germline assignment: CDR1 DFQATT and CDR2 SNEGSKA (reference sequence). The CDR3: CAREATNEKLFF.

The V and J genes are TRBV7-8 and TRBJ2-1; with no DNA, the TCRdb D assignment of TRBD2 cannot be verified. The germline V gene has CDR1 SGHVS and CDR2 FQNEAQ. The CDR3 has 13 residues. The CDR3 sequence is CASSLGTSGSPFF.

V usage is TRBV6-6 and J usage is TRBJ2-3. CDR1 and CDR2 from the germline V gene are MNHNY and SVGAGI (reference sequence). This CDR3 has 13 residues. The chain's CDR3 is CASNDRVADTQYF.

The chain is built from TRBV30 and TRBJ2-4. From germline, CDR1 is GTSNPN and CDR2 SVGIG (reference sequence). This CDR3 has 14 amino acids. The chain's CDR3 is CAWEDSLAKNIQYF.

The chain has TRBV6-1 and TRBJ2-2. This CDR3 comprises 12 residues. Germline V CDR1 and CDR2: MNHNS, SASEGT. The CDR3 here is CARQGWGGELFF.

This rearrangement joins TRBV20-1 to TRBJ1-1; without DNA, the TCRdb call of TRBD1 cannot be checked. The CDR3 contains 14 residues. Per germline, CDR1 DFQATT and CDR2 SNEGSKA (reference sequence). CDR3 amino acids: CSAGAVRGNTEAFF.

The CDR3 sequence is CAISRTTGISGNTIYF. V and J are TRBV10-3 and TRBJ1-3; TCRdb's assignment of TRBD1 cannot be checked, as there is no DNA. CDR1 and CDR2 (germline): ENHRY, SYGVKD. CDR3 size: 16 residues.

The rearrangement uses TRBV20-1 and TRBJ1-1. This CDR3 has 13 amino acids. Germline CDR1 reads DFQATT; CDR2 reads SNEGSKA (reference sequence). The CDR3 sequence: CSCVRDENTEAFF.